This TCR beta chain was found in a study of siplizumab effects on memory and regulatory T cells. The overall study: Paired mixed lymphocyte reactions received either siplizumab at 0.9 to 1 ug/mL or no drug. Study-wide results and caveats: In siplizumab cultures, the suppressive function of proliferating Tregs remained unconfirmed.

The CDR3 extends over 18 amino acids. CDR1 SGHAT and CDR2 FQNNGV come from the germline V gene. V lost 7 bases, J lost 0 bases, and 8 bases stayed unmatched. Researchers cocultured the mixed lymphocyte reaction cells at 37°C for less than 7 days. Assayed TCR templates numbered 80,000 to 100,000 for each sample. Generated by immunoSEQ multiplex PCR, the TCRdb table keeps only in-frame clones and is missing some. The table includes around 3,500 clones, around 54% detected once. As for this clone: The antigen is not known.

The J gene is TRBJ2-1, the V gene TRBV11-2; TRBD2 aligns across 14 bases. Sequencing was performed on CFSE-low (dividing) CD8+ T cells sorted from an allogeneic mixed lymphocyte reaction. This TCR was recovered from a human donor in good health; the cells came from an allogeneic mixed lymphocyte reaction. Some clones in this sample may be carry-over from other donors' samples. The CDR3 reads CASTQGLAGVYSYNEQFF. CDR3 coding DNA: TGTGCCAGCACCCAGGGACTAGCGGGGGTATACTCCTACAATGAGCAGTTCTTC.